The following is a T cell receptor (beta chain) sequence with its context. The record originates from a study of blood T cell repertoires in COVID-19. Study in general: Samples came from the United States, Italy and Spain, spanning acute and convalescent COVID-19.

After removal of 6 bases from V and 4 bases from J, the junction contained 4 bases not matched to a gene. This CDR3 spans 15 amino acids. The germline V gene has CDR1 SGHTA and CDR2 FQGNSA. The method was immunoSEQ multiplex PCR; TCRdb's version includes in-frame clones alone and lacks a portion of them. The sample consists of roughly 320,000 clones, 85% to 90% of them appearing once. This receptor was taken from a woman in her fifties or sixties with COVID-19, enrolled during active disease. The V call is TRBV7-2, the J call TRBJ2-6; 9 bases are shared with TRBD1. Specimen: peripheral blood. The CDR3 loop reads CASRRTGDGANVLTF. DNA for the CDR3: TGTGCCAGCAGACGGACAGGGGACGGGGCCAACGTCCTGACTTTC. Full variable domain (remainder filled in from reference TRBV7-2 and TRBJ2-6): GAGVSQSPSNKVTEKGKDVELRCDPISGHTALYWYRQSLGQGLEFLIYFQGNSAPDKSGLPSDRFSAERTGGSVSTLTIQRTQQEDSAVYLCASRRTGDGANVLTFGAGSRLTVL.